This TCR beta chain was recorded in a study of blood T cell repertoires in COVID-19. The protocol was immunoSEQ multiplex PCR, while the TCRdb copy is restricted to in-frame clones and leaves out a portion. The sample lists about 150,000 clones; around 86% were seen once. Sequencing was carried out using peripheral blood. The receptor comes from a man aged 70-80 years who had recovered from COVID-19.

This chain's CDR3 is CASSYGTGGTDTQYF. Written as DNA, the CDR3 is TGTGCCAGCAGTTATGGGACAGGTGGTACAGATACGCAGTATTTT. The rearrangement links TRBV5-8 to TRBJ2-3; TRBD1 matches 8 bases. The CDR3 loop spans 15 amino acids. V lost 5 bases and J lost 3; bases outside the gene matches: 8. The germline CDR1 and CDR2 sequences are SGHTS and YDEGEE.